The 15 T cell receptor beta chains given below trace back to one sample, sequenced in a study of immune characterization of retroperitoneal liposarcoma. TCRdb fed the PCR reads into MiXCR, producing one record per CDR3 protein. The sample includes fewer than 11,000 distinct CDR3 sequences, about 29% seen only once; the top ten take around 8.2%. Sequencing was carried out using tumor tissue. All receptors derive from a male donor with retroperitoneal liposarcoma.

The V and J genes are TRBV10-3 and TRBJ2-3, with 11 bases that match TRBD2. V was clipped by 6 bases and J by 0 bases; unmatched bases: 14. The CDR3 is 19 residues long. Germline V gene sequence: CDR1 ENHRY, CDR2 SYGVKD. In nucleotides, the CDR3 is TGTGCCATCAGGTTTGCGGGGCTAGCGGGGGGCCTAAGCACAGATACGCAGTATTTT. Protein: CAIRFAGLAGGLSTDTQYF.

This chain uses TRBV25-1 with TRBJ1-5; 7 bases are shared with TRBD1. The germline gives CDR1 MGHDK, CDR2 SYGVNS. Trimming at V came to 4 bases and at J to 7 bases, leaving 7 bases not matched to a gene. The CDR3 sequence is 14 residues long. This CDR3 reads CASSAEGAYQPQHF. In DNA, the CDR3 is TGTGCCAGCAGTGCCGAGGGGGCATACCAGCCCCAGCATTTT.

The table lists this clonotype with many counts. The CDR3 DNA follows: TGTGCCAGCAGCTTAGATCATCTGAGCGGAAGGACCCAGTTCTTC. Encoded protein: CASSLDHLSGRTQFF. This chain links TRBV7-6 with TRBJ2-1, with D tentatively TRBD2 (5 bases). CDR3 length: 15 residues. V was trimmed by 1 base and J by 13 bases, leaving 20 bases between them. Looked up from germline, CDR1 is SGHVS and CDR2 is FNYEAQ. Full variable domain (rest looked up from reference TRBV7-6 and TRBJ2-1): GAGVSQSPRYKVTKRGQDVALRCDPISGHVSLYWYRQALGQGPEFLTYFNYEAQQDKSGLPNDRFSAERPEGSISTLTIQRTEQRDSAMYRCASSLDHLSGRTQFFGPGTRLTVL.

The V gene is TRBV6-1, the J gene TRBJ2-1; 11 nucleotides agree with TRBD1. The CDR3 runs to 15 residues. CDR1 MNHNS and CDR2 SASEGT come from the germline V gene. Trimming cost V 5 bases and J 3 bases; bases outside gene matches: 3. CDR3 region: CASSYGTGGYNEQFF. The CDR3 DNA follows: TGTGCCAGCAGTTACGGGACAGGGGGCTACAATGAGCAGTTCTTC.

V usage is TRBV4-1 and J usage is TRBJ2-2; D might be TRBD2 (5 bases). The CDR3 totals 14 residues. The germline V and J ends were trimmed by 6 bases and 5 bases, with 13 bases remaining between them. Germline lookup yields CDR1 MGHRA and CDR2 YSYEKL. The CDR3 sequence: CASRRTTGTGELFF. CDR3 bases: TGCGCCAGCAGACGCACAACGGGGACCGGGGAGCTGTTTTTT.

This clonotype was seen many times. The chain couples TRBV12-3 or TRBV12-4 to TRBJ2-1, with a weak D call TRBD2 (6 bases). Near its end, the DNA agrees better with TRBJ2-7, so the J call may be wrong. This CDR3 is 15 amino acids long. CDR3: CASRLLSGSYNEQYF. The CDR3 bases are TGTGCCAGCCGCCTTTTGTCCGGGAGCTACAATGAGCAGTACTTC.

In this sample, this clonotype turned up many times. The rearrangement uses TRBV6-1 and TRBJ2-5, with a tentative D call TRBD2 (5 bases). The ends were cut back, 5 bases at V and 11 bases at J, with 15 bases in the middle. The CDR3 runs 12 residues. Germline V gene data show CDR1 as MNHNS and CDR2 as SASEGT. The CDR3 DNA is TGTGCCAGCAGTAACACCCGAGCGGAGCAGTACTTC. This codes for CASSNTRAEQYF.

This clonotype was recorded a few times. This rearrangement joins TRBV6-1 to TRBJ2-1; TRBD2 matches at 7 bases. Losses at the gene ends were 6 bases for V and 0 bases for J; bases not matched to a gene: 14. The CDR3 sequence is 18 residues long. The germline CDR1 and CDR2 sequences are MNHNS and SASEGT. The CDR3 loop reads CASRSGEGGGGSYNEQFF. DNA for the CDR3: TGTGCCAGCAGATCCGGGGAGGGCGGTGGTGGCTCCTACAATGAGCAGTTCTTC.

By sample fraction, this clonotype is medium-sized (0.01 to 0.1%). The rearrangement uses TRBV7-2 and TRBJ2-1; maybe TRBD2 (6 bases). This CDR3 contains 15 residues. Trimming stripped 5 bases from V and 10 bases from J, with 21 bases between. The germline gives CDR1 SGHTA, CDR2 FQGNSA. This CDR3 is CASSPRGKGADEQFF. In DNA, the CDR3 is TGTGCCAGCAGCCCCCGCGGGAAGGGCGCCGACGAGCAGTTCTTC.

The CDR3 DNA sequence: TGTGCCAGCAGCCGTCCGGGGCGCGGGAGGATGGTGGAGACCCAGTTCTTC. Amino acids: CASSRPGRGRMVETQFF. V and J are TRBV7-8 and TRBJ2-5, with 8 bases that match TRBD2. The J call may be mistaken, given a closer DNA end match to TRBJ2-1. Germline V CDR1 and CDR2: SGHVS, FQNEAQ. The CDR3 runs 17 residues.

This clonotype was counted a few times. This sequence joins TRBV6-1 and TRBJ2-3; D is uncertain. The CDR3 runs 11 residues. Per the germline V gene, CDR1 is MNHNS and CDR2 is SASEGT. Trimming removed 6 bases from V and 6 bases from J, with 7 bases in between. Written as DNA, the CDR3 is TGTGCCAGCAGACTTGGGGATACGCAGTATTTT. Residues: CASRLGDTQYF.

Relative to its sample, this clonotype is medium-sized (0.01 to 0.1%). The chain is built from TRBV7-2 and TRBJ2-1; weak D call: TRBD2 (6 bases). V lost 1 base and J lost 1, with 17 bases in between. Germline V gene data show CDR1 as SGHTA and CDR2 as FQGNSA. The CDR3 consists of 18 residues. The CDR3 bases are TGTGCCAGCAGCTTAGTTGTGTGGGAGGCAGGTTCCTACAATGAGCAGTTCTTC. This gives the protein CASSLVVWEAGSYNEQFF.

Relative to its sample, this clonotype is medium-sized. V and J are TRBV7-2 and TRBJ2-1, with D unclear. The J call may not be correct, given that the DNA end is closer to TRBJ2-7. The CDR3 covers 12 residues. Germline loops: CDR1 SGHTA, CDR2 FQGNSA. The CDR3 DNA reads TGTGCCAGCAGCTTAGAAGGAAGCGAGCAGTACTTC. Translated, it gives CASSLEGSEQYF.

This clonotype was observed a few times. V is TRBV27 and J is TRBJ2-1, with D possibly TRBD2 on 6 matching bases. The J call is doubtful: the DNA matches TRBJ2-7 better. CDR3 length equals 13 residues. Germline CDR1 and CDR2: MNHEY and SMNVEV (reference sequence). The CDR3 spells CASSLKPGLEQYF. The DNA of the CDR3 is TGTGCCAGCAGTTTAAAACCGGGACTGGAGCAGTACTTC.

In its sample, this clonotype was seen many times. This chain connects TRBV12-3 or TRBV12-4 to TRBJ2-1; D tentatively fits TRBD1 or TRBD2 (5 bases each). Matching the DNA end better, TRBJ2-7 makes the J call doubtful. This CDR3 spans 14 amino acids. Here the CDR3 reads CASSNRDRGYEQYF. Written as DNA, the CDR3 is TGTGCCAGCAGTAATCGGGACCGTGGTTACGAGCAGTACTTC.